This T cell receptor beta chain was sequenced in a study of blood T cell repertoires in COVID-19. Overall study context: Sites in the United States, Italy and Spain provided acute and convalescent COVID-19 samples. Sources were T cells, B-cell-depleted T cells, or PBMCs; the material itself was cDNA or gDNA.

Per the germline V gene, CDR1 is MNHNS and CDR2 is SASEGT. V lost 6 bases, J lost 4 bases, and 1 base stayed unmatched. CDR3 length: 13 residues. Authors' analysis steps: Reference gene primer amplification in the assay estimated nucleated cell counts. Sequenced by immunoSEQ multiplex PCR; TCRdb stores in-frame clones only, minus some. V, J and clone size are taken as reported in that table, and D and trimming were inferred from the DNA itself. Of 70,000 or so clones listed, roughly nine tenths are singletons. This chain connects TRBV6-1 to TRBJ1-5; TRBD1 aligns across 9 bases. This receptor was identified in a man in his fifties or sixties with acute or convalescent COVID-19. The sequenced sample was peripheral blood. CDR3 sequence reads: CASRDRGNQPQHF. The CDR3 nucleotides read TGTGCCAGCAGGGACAGGGGTAATCAGCCCCAGCATTTT.